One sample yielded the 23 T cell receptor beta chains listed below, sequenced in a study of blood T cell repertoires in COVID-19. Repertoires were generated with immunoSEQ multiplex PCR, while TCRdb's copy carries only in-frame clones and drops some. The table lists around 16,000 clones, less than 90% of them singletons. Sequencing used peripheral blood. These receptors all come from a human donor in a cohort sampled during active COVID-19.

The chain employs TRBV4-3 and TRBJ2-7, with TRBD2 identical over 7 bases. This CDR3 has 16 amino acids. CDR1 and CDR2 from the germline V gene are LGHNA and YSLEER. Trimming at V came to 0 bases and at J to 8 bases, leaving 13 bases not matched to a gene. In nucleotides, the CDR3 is TGCGCCAGCAGCCAAGAGCGATCCGGGGGGATTGGACAGCAGTACTTC. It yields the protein CASSQERSGGIGQQYF.

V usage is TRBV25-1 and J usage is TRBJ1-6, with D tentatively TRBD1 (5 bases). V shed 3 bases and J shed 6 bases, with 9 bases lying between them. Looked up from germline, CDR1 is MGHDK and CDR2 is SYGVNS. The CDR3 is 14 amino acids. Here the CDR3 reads CASSERQSNSPLHF. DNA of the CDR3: TGTGCCAGCAGTGAGAGACAGTCTAATTCACCCCTCCACTTT.

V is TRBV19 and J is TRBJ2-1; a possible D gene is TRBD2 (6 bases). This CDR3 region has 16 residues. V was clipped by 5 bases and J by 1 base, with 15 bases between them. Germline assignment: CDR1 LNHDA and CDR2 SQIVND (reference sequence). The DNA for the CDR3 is TGTGCCAGTAGTGACTGGAGGGCCGGGTCCTACAATGAGCAGTTCTTC. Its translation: CASSDWRAGSYNEQFF.

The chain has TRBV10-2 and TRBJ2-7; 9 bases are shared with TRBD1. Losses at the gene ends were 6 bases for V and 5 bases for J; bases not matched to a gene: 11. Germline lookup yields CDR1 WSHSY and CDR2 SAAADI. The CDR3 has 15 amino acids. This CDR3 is CASREPGQGRDEQYF. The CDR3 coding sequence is TGCGCCAGCAGGGAACCGGGACAGGGTAGGGACGAGCAGTACTTC.

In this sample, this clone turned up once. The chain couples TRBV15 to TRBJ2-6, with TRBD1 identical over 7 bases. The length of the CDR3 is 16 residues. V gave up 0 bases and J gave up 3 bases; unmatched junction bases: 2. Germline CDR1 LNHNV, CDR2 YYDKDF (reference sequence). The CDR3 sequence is CATSRDQGVGANVLTF. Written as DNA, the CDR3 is TGTGCCACCAGCAGAGATCAGGGGGTTGGGGCCAACGTCCTGACTTTC.

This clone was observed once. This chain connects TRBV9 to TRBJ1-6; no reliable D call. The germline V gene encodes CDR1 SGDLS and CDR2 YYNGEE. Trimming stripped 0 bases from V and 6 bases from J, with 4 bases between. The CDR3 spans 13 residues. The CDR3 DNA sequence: TGTGCCAGCAGCGTAGAGCTTAATTCACCCCTCCACTTT. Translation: CASSVELNSPLHF.

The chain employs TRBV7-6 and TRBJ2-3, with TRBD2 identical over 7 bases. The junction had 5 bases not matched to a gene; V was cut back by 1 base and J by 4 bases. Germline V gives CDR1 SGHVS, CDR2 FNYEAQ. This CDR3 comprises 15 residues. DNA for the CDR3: TGTGCCAGCAGCTTAGGGGCGGGAGCGCCAGATACGCAGTATTTT. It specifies CASSLGAGAPDTQYF.

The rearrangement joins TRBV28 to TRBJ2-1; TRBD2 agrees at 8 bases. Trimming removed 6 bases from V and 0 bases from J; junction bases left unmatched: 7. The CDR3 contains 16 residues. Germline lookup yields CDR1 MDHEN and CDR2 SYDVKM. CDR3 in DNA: TGTGCCAGCAGCCTCAGCGGGGGAACCTCCTACAATGAGCAGTTCTTC. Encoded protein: CASSLSGGTSYNEQFF.

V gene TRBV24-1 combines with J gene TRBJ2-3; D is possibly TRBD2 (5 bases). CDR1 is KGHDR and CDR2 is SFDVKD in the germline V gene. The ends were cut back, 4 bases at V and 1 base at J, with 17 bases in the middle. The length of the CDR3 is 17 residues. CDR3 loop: CATSDPGSKLGTDTQYF. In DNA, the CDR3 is TGTGCCACCAGTGACCCGGGGAGTAAGTTAGGCACAGATACGCAGTATTTT.

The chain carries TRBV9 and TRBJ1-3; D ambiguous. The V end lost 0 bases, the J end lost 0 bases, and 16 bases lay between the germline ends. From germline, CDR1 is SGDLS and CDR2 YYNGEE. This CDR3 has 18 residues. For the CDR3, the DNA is TGTGCCAGCAGCGTAGACCCCGGTCTTTCGTTCTCTGGAAACACCATATATTTT. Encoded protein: CASSVDPGLSFSGNTIYF.

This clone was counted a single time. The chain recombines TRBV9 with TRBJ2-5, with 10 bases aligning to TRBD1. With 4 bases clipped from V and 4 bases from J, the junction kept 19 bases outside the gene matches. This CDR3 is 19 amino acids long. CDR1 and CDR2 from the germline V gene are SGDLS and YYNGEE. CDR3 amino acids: CASSLPRGGDRGSGETQYF. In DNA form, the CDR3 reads TGTGCCAGCAGCCTCCCCCGGGGGGGGGACAGGGGCTCCGGAGAGACCCAGTACTTC. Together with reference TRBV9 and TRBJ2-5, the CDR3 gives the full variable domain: DSGVTQTPKHLITATGQRVTLRCSPRSGDLSVYWYQQSLDQGLQFLIQYYNGEERAKGNILERFSAQQFPDLHSELNLSSLELGDSALYFCASSLPRGGDRGSGETQYFGPGTRLLVL.

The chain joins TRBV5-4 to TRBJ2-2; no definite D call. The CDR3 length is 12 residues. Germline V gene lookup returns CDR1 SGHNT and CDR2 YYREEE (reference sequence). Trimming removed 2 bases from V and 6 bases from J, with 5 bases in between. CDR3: CASSLDSGELFF. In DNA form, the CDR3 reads TGTGCCAGCAGCTTAGACTCCGGGGAGCTGTTTTTT.

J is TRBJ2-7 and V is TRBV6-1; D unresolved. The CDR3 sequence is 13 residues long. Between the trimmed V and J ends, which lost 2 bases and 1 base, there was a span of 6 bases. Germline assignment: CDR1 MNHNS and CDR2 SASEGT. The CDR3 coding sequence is TGTGCCAGCAGTGAATCGGTGTCCTACGAGCAGTACTTC. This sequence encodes CASSESVSYEQYF.

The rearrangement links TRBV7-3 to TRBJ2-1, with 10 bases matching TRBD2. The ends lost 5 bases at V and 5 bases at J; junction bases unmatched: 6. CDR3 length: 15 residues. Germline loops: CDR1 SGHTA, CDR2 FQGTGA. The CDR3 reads CASSRKLAGDNEQFF. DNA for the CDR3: TGTGCCAGCAGCCGAAAGCTAGCGGGGGACAATGAGCAGTTCTTC.

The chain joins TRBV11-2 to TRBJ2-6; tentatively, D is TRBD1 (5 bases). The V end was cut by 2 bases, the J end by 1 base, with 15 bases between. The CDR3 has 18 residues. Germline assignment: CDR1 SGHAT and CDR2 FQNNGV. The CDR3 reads CASSLLYRYRSGANVLTF. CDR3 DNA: TGTGCCAGCAGCTTACTATACCGGTACAGGTCTGGGGCCAACGTCCTGACTTTC.

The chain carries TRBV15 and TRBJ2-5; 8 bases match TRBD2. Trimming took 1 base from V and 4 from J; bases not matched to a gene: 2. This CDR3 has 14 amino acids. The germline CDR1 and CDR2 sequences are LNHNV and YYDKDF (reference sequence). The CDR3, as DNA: TGTGCCACCAGCAGAGGTCTAGCGGGAGAGACCCAGTACTTC. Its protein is CATSRGLAGETQYF.

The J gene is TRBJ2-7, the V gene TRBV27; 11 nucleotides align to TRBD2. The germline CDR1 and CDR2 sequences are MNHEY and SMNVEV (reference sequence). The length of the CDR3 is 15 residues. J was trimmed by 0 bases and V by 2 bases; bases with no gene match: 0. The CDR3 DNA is TGTGCCAGCAGTTTAACTAGCGGGAGCTCCTACGAGCAGTACTTC. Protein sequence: CASSLTSGSSYEQYF.

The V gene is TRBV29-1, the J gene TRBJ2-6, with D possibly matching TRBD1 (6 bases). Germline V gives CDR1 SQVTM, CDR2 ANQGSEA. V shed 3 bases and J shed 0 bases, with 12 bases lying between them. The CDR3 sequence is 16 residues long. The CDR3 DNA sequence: TGCAGCGTTGAGGGGGACACGACCTCTGGGGCCAACGTCCTGACTTTC. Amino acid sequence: CSVEGDTTSGANVLTF.

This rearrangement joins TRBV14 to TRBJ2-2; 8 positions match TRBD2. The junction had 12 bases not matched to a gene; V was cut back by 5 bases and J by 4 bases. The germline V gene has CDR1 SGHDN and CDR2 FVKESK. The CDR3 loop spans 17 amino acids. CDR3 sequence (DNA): TGTGCCAGCAGCGTAGCGGGATTAGCCCGGGGCACCGGGGAGCTGTTTTTT. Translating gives CASSVAGLARGTGELFF.

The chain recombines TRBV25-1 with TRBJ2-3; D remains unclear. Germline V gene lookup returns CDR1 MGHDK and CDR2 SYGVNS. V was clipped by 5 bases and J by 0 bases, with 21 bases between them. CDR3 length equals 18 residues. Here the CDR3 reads CASSPPLAEKISTDTQYF. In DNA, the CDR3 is TGTGCCAGCAGTCCACCCCTGGCGGAAAAAATAAGCACAGATACGCAGTATTTT.

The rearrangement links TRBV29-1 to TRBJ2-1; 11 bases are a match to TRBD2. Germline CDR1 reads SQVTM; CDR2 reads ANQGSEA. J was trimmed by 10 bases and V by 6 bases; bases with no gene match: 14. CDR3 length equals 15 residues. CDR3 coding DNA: TGCAGCGTGGGCCCCATAGCGGGAGGGCGTACGGAGCAGTTCTTC. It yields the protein CSVGPIAGGRTEQFF.

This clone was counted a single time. This CDR3 reads CASSAGQGAYEQYF. CDR3 nucleotides: TGTGCCAGCAGCGCCGGACAGGGGGCCTACGAGCAGTACTTC. This sequence joins TRBV5-5 and TRBJ2-7; 10 bases fit TRBD1. The V and J ends lost 4 bases and 2 bases, in that order; junction bases with no gene match: 3. The CDR3 sequence is 14 residues long. Germline V gene sequence: CDR1 SGHKS, CDR2 YYEKEE (reference sequence).

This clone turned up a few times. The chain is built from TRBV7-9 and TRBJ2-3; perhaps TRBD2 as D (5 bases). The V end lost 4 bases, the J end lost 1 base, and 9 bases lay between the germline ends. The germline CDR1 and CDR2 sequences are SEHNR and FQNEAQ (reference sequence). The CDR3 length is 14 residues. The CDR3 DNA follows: TGTGCCAGCAGCTCGGGGTGGGGCACAGATACGCAGTATTTT. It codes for CASSSGWGTDTQYF.